Listed below are T cell receptor beta chains from one sample, sequenced in a study of spatial heterogeneity in lung cancer. TCRdb reprocessed the 5' RACE reads with MiXCR, giving one entry per CDR3 protein. Of around 40,000 distinct CDR3 sequences in the sample, about 5.2% were seen once. Specimen: PBMCs, collected at surgery. The receptors here all came from a female donor with early-stage non-small cell lung cancer. The CDR3 runs from the conserved cysteine through the conserved F or W. D genes are given only for firm matches. Only some rows state a clone size, as once, few, many or a class for expanded clones.

CASREGARLGNTIYF TGTGCCAGCAGAGAAGGCGCAAGACTTGGAAACACCATATATTTT . many TRBJ1-3 TRBV6-6 15
CASSLEGTDPTDTQYF TGCGCCAGCAGCTTGGAAGGGACAGATCCGACAGATACGCAGTATTTT TRBD1 many TRBJ2-3 TRBV5-1 16
CASSTGTLSVTQYF TGTGCCAGCAGCACCGGGACCCTCTCAGTGACCCAGTACTTC . . TRBJ2-5 TRBV2 14
CASSFGTVQPQHF TGTGCCAGCAGCTTTGGGACGGTCCAGCCCCAGCATTTT . many TRBJ1-5 TRBV5-4 13
CSARGPSGREQYF TGCAGTGCTAGAGGGCCTTCAGGGCGAGAGCAGTACTTC . . TRBJ2-7 TRBV20-1 13
CASSEPGVGEKLFF TGTGCCAGCAGCGAGCCGGGGGTTGGTGAAAAACTGTTTTTT . many TRBJ1-4 TRBV5-5 14
CASSLYPGGLQETQYF TGTGCCAGCAGCTTATATCCGGGGGGGCTTCAAGAGACCCAGTACTTC TRBD2 many TRBJ2-5 TRBV7-2 16
CASRHLGLAPANEQFF TGTGCCAGTAGACACCTCGGACTAGCGCCCGCCAATGAGCAGTTCTTC TRBD2 many TRBJ2-1 TRBV19 16
CASSRTWGPQHF TGTGCCAGCAGCCGCACCTGGGGGCCCCAGCATTTT . many TRBJ1-5 TRBV28 12
CASKLGWPTRYEKLFF TGCGCCAGCAAGCTTGGCTGGCCGACGAGATATGAAAAACTGTTTTTT . few TRBJ1-4 TRBV5-1 16
CATSREAGSTEAFF TGTGCCACCAGCAGAGAGGCGGGGTCCACTGAAGCTTTCTTT . many TRBJ1-1 TRBV15 14
CATSRAETQYF TGTGCCACCAGCAGAGCGGAGACCCAGTACTTC . many TRBJ2-5 TRBV15 11
CASSMMGHTKNTEAFF TGTGCCAGTAGTATGATGGGACACACTAAGAACACTGAAGCTTTCTTT . . TRBJ1-1 TRBV19 16
CASSLEPSGSYNEQFF TGCGCCAGCAGCTTGGAACCTAGCGGTTCCTACAATGAGCAGTTCTTC TRBD2 many TRBJ2-1 TRBV5-1 16
CASSLGGIVGSNQPQHF TGTGCCAGCAGTTTAGGGGGCATAGTAGGGAGCAATCAGCCCCAGCATTTT . few TRBJ1-5 TRBV12-3/TRBV12-4 17
CASSLENNEQFF TGTGCCAGCAGCTTGGAGAACAATGAGCAGTTCTTC . . TRBJ2-1 TRBV5-6 12
CASSQSNIVPSGNTIYF TGTGCCAGCTCACAAAGTAACATTGTCCCGTCCGGAAACACCATATATTTT . many TRBJ1-3 TRBV18 17
CASSFGTSNTGELFF TGTGCCAGCAGTTTTGGGACTTCGAACACCGGGGAGCTGTTTTTT . many TRBJ2-2 TRBV2 15
CATGGDLEQFF TGTGCCACGGGGGGGGACTTAGAGCAGTTCTTC TRBD2 many TRBJ2-1 TRBV28 11
CASSLGNRGAEAFF TGTGCCAGCAGCTTAGGAAACAGGGGCGCTGAAGCTTTCTTT TRBD1 . TRBJ1-1 TRBV7-9 14
CASSAVGPNEKLFF TGTGCCAGCAGCGCCGTGGGCCCTAATGAAAAACTGTTTTTT . many TRBJ1-4 TRBV9 14
CASTPTKGGPSREQYF TGTGCCAGCACCCCGACGAAGGGGGGCCCCTCGAGGGAGCAGTACTTC . . TRBJ2-7 TRBV6-2/TRBV6-3 16
CASRITQAGNTEAFF TGCGCCAGCAGGATAACACAGGCGGGGAACACTGAAGCTTTCTTT . many TRBJ1-1 TRBV10-2 15
CASSRGLAGIYNEQFF TGTGCCAGCAGCCGGGGACTAGCGGGGATCTACAATGAGCAGTTCTTC TRBD2 . TRBJ2-1 TRBV7-9 16
CASSPTSGGRYNEQFF TGTGCCAGCTCACCGACTAGCGGGGGGCGATACAATGAGCAGTTCTTC TRBD2 many TRBJ2-1 TRBV18 16
CSGERGPNEQFF TGCAGCGGCGAGCGGGGGCCCAATGAGCAGTTCTTC TRBD2 many TRBJ2-1 TRBV29-1 12
CASSQDGGNNEQFF TGTGCCAGCAGCCAAGACGGCGGCAATAATGAGCAGTTCTTC . many TRBJ2-1 TRBV4-2 14
CSAWGQGAGNEQFF TGCAGTGCTTGGGGACAGGGGGCAGGAAATGAGCAGTTCTTC TRBD1 many TRBJ2-1 TRBV20-1 14
CASSPRTGGLNTEAFF TGTGCCAGCTCACCACGGACAGGGGGATTGAACACTGAAGCTTTCTTT TRBD1 many TRBJ1-1 TRBV18 16
CASSPNRAGANVLTF TGTGCCAGCAGTCCAAACAGGGCTGGGGCCAACGTCCTGACTTTC . many TRBJ2-6 TRBV12-3/TRBV12-4 15
CASSLDSGSTDTQYF TGTGCCAGCAGCTTAGATTCGGGGAGCACAGATACGCAGTATTTT . . TRBJ2-3 TRBV7-8 15
CASSLVTGELFF TGTGCCAGCAGTTTAGTCACCGGGGAGCTGTTTTTT . many TRBJ2-2 TRBV27 12
CASSPNRAGALNTGELFF TGTGCCAGCAGCCCCAACCGGGCGGGGGCCCTGAACACCGGGGAGCTGTTTTTT . many TRBJ2-2 TRBV7-3 18
CASSLASPQETQYF TGCGCCAGCAGCTTGGCCAGCCCCCAAGAGACCCAGTACTTC . many TRBJ2-5 TRBV5-1 14
CASSPRGSAYGYTF TGTGCCAGCAGCCCCCGCGGCAGCGCCTATGGCTACACCTTC . many TRBJ1-2 TRBV6-2/TRBV6-3 14
CSATGQGRSYTF TGCAGCGCCACAGGACAGGGCCGGAGCTACACCTTC TRBD1 few TRBJ1-2 TRBV29-1 12
CSVVPGGTGELFF TGCAGCGTTGTGCCCGGCGGCACCGGGGAGCTGTTTTTT . many TRBJ2-2 TRBV29-1 13
CATSAKGAGARQPQHF TGTGCCACCAGTGCCAAGGGGGCAGGGGCGCGTCAGCCCCAGCATTTT TRBD1 many TRBJ1-5 TRBV24-1 16
CASSETYTEAFF TGTGCCAGCAGTGAAACCTACACTGAAGCTTTCTTT . many TRBJ1-1 TRBV6-1 12
CASSLEYQSPEQFF TGTGCCAGCAGCTTAGAGTACCAGAGCCCTGAGCAGTTCTTC . many TRBJ2-1 TRBV7-2 14
CASSYSWTGAYEQYF TGTGCCAGCAGTTACTCCTGGACAGGGGCCTACGAGCAGTACTTC TRBD1 many TRBJ2-7 TRBV6-2/TRBV6-3 15
CASNWGSGSTDTQYF TGTGCCAGTAATTGGGGCAGCGGGAGCACAGATACGCAGTATTTT . few TRBJ2-3 TRBV19 15
CASSDVAGPEDTQYF TGTGCCAGCAGTGACGTTGCGGGGCCCGAGGATACGCAGTATTTT . few TRBJ2-3 TRBV6-5 15
CASSQDPGGGTQYF TGCGCCAGCAGCCAAGATCCGGGAGGCGGTACGCAGTATTTT TRBD2 many TRBJ2-3 TRBV4-3 14
CASSSGLFNEQFF TGTGCCAGCAGCTCGGGACTCTTCAATGAGCAGTTCTTC . . TRBJ2-1 TRBV11-2 13
CASEYAGWIFGGYTF TGTGCCAGCGAATACGCAGGGTGGATCTTCGGGGGCTACACCTTC . many TRBJ1-2 TRBV6-2/TRBV6-3 15
CASSQGARLTYNEQFF TGTGCCAGCAGCCAGGGGGCGCGTTTAACCTACAATGAGCAGTTCTTC TRBD1 few TRBJ2-1 TRBV9 16
CASSRGQGNQPQHF TGTGCCAGCAGCCGTGGGCAGGGGAATCAGCCCCAGCATTTT . many TRBJ1-5 TRBV7-2 14
CASSSNRAAYEQYF TGTGCCAGCAGTTCGAACCGGGCGGCCTACGAGCAGTACTTC . many TRBJ2-7 TRBV7-2 14
CASSQARGNSPLHF TGTGCCAGCAGCCAAGCCCGGGGTAATTCACCCCTCCACTTT . few TRBJ1-6 TRBV14 14
CASSLGPTDSNQPQHF TGCGCCAGCAGCTTGGGCCCGACAGATAGCAATCAGCCCCAGCATTTT . many TRBJ1-5 TRBV5-1 16
CATSLAGGPREQFF TGTGCCACCAGTTTAGCGGGGGGTCCTCGGGAGCAGTTCTTC TRBD2 . TRBJ2-1 TRBV24-1 14
CASSLDLRDVYGYTF TGCGCCAGCAGCTTGGACTTAAGGGATGTGTATGGCTACACCTTC . many TRBJ1-2 TRBV5-1 15
CATSRDASGELYGYTF TGTGCCACCAGCAGAGATGCGTCAGGGGAGCTCTATGGCTACACCTTC . many TRBJ1-2 TRBV15 16
CASSTWDGAEGYTF TGTGCCAGCAGTACCTGGGACGGCGCGGAGGGCTACACCTTC . . TRBJ1-2 TRBV27 14
CASSWGTFSNTGELFF TGTGCCAGCAGCTGGGGGACGTTTTCGAACACCGGGGAGCTGTTTTTT . many TRBJ2-2 TRBV5-6 16
CASSLGHTEAFF TGTGCCAGCAGCTTAGGGCACACTGAAGCTTTCTTT . . TRBJ1-1 TRBV11-2 12